This record concerns one T cell receptor (beta chain) sequence. Its antigen remains unknown. The data are from a study of blood T cells in healthy people across ages. Study overall: About one barcoded beta molecule was captured per two T cells (by template switching).

The CDR3 has 13 amino acids. The V gene's germline CDR1 is MNHEY and CDR2 SVGAGI. V shed 7 bases and J 5 bases; nucleotides not matched to a gene: 8. Findings and limits, study-wide: When set beside aged donors, long-lived donors presented more naive CD4+ cells and higher diversity. TCR beta diversity per million T cells fell roughly linearly with age.

Through a sample-barcoded 5' primer and a J-beta primer mix, a second PCR was run for roughly 6 to 12 cycles. Each single sample gave us at least 2.5 million CDR3-containing paired-end reads. A single record per CDR3 protein comes from TCRdb applying MiXCR to the 5' RACE reads. The profile shows 550,000 to 800,000 distinct CDR3 sequences, around a fifth of them singletons. The receptor was derived from an older man in good health. The rearrangement links TRBV6-5 to TRBJ2-7, with TRBD1 identical over 7 bases. The material sequenced was blood. CDR3 protein: CASKTGSGNEQYF. The DNA for the CDR3 is TGTGCCAGCAAGACAGGGAGTGGTAACGAGCAGTACTTC.